Each of the 5 T cell receptor beta chains below was sequenced from the same sample in a study of T cells in Graves' hyperthyroidism and ophthalmopathy. Researchers took RNA transcripts and amplified the TCR beta CDR3 regions from them. HTBI primers were used for first-round RT-PCR of the TCR CDR3. In TCRdb, the multiplex PCR reads were re-called with MiXCR into one record per CDR3 protein. The sample holds 390,000 or so distinct CDR3 sequences, around 15% seen once. The sample was blood. These receptors were taken from a man between 18 and 35 years old with Graves' ophthalmopathy.

This chain connects TRBV19 to TRBJ2-1, with TRBD2 identical over 11 bases. The CDR3 has 16 amino acids. Losses at the gene ends were 3 bases for V and 7 bases for J; bases not matched to a gene: 8. CDR1 is LNHDA, CDR2 SQIVND, per germline (reference sequence). In nucleotides, the CDR3 is TGTGCCAGTAGTATCCTAGCGGGGGGTCCTAAGAATGAGCAGTTCTTC. It translates to CASSILAGGPKNEQFF.

The chain carries TRBV2 and TRBJ2-3; weak D call: TRBD1 (6 bases). The CDR3 is made up of 12 amino acids. Germline V CDR1 and CDR2: SNHLY, FYNNEI. The V gene lost 3 bases and the J gene lost 9 bases, with 10 bases spanning the gap. The CDR3 region has the DNA TGTGCCAGCAGTGAGGACAGACGCACGCAGTATTTT. Amino acids: CASSEDRRTQYF.

This clonotype was recorded many times. The chain couples TRBV20-1 to TRBJ2-7; 9 nucleotides align to TRBD1. The CDR3 is made up of 15 amino acids. V was clipped by 0 bases and J by 6 bases; unmatched bases: 9. Germline values: CDR1 DFQATT, CDR2 SNEGSKA (reference sequence). The CDR3 region is CSARDEGTGRPEQYF. The CDR3 coding sequence is TGCAGTGCTAGAGATGAAGGGACAGGGAGGCCCGAGCAGTACTTC.

To note about this clonotype: At one end, the junction sequence differs from germline, possibly due to a read error. The chain employs TRBV7-7 and TRBJ2-2, with 9 nucleotides matching TRBD1. CDR3 size: 16 residues. Germline assignment: CDR1 SSHAT and CDR2 FNYEAQ (reference sequence). The CDR3 region has the DNA TGTGCTAGCAGCCCGGAGTGGACAGGGGTGACCGGGGAGCTGTTTTTT. Amino acids: CASSPEWTGVTGELFF.

At least ten counts were recorded for this clonotype. CDR3: CASSEARQPQHF. Written as DNA, the CDR3 is TGTGCCAGCAGTGAAGCGCGGCAGCCCCAGCATTTT. The rearrangement links TRBV2 to TRBJ1-5; D gene uncertain. The CDR3 loop spans 12 amino acids. The V and J ends lost 0 bases and 7 bases respectively, with 4 bases between them. CDR1 is SNHLY, CDR2 FYNNEI, per germline.